This entry describes one T cell receptor (beta chain). Germline loops: CDR1 SGHTA, CDR2 FQGNSA. The CDR3 is made up of 17 amino acids. Trimming cost V 0 bases and J 1 base; bases outside gene matches: 7. The sample comes from a study of sequential checkpoint blockade in melanoma. Study-level background: Randomization was 1:1 between first-line nivolumab→ipilimumab and ipilimumab→nivolumab. Maintenance nivolumab came after either treatment sequence.

Treatment defined: randomized to nivolumab then ipilimumab (arm A) or the reverse (arm B). DNA-damaging chemotherapy had not been given to any patient beforehand. Sorted cells were live CD3+CD8+, lacking CD19 and CD56, from PBMCs. Generated by immunoSEQ multiplex PCR, the TCRdb table keeps only in-frame clones and is missing some. This sample has around 20,000 clones, with roughly 80% found just once. Sequenced material: CD8+ T cells sorted from blood (inferred from file names), taken from a patient given nivolumab and ipilimumab in sequence. The receptor was isolated from a human donor with melanoma. The V and J genes are TRBV7-2 and TRBJ2-7; TRBD1 agrees at 9 bases. The CDR3 spells CASSLAYRGPDSYEQYF. The CDR3 DNA is TGTGCCAGCAGCTTAGCTTACAGGGGGCCCGATTCCTACGAGCAGTACTTC. Together with reference TRBV7-2 and TRBJ2-7, the CDR3 gives the full variable domain: GAGVSQSPSNKVTEKGKDVELRCDPISGHTALYWYRQSLGQGLEFLIYFQGNSAPDKSGLPSDRFSAERTGGSVSTLTIQRTQQEDSAVYLCASSLAYRGPDSYEQYFGPGTRLTVT.